This T cell receptor (beta chain) emerged from a study of OX40 agonist ivuxolimab in advanced cancers. Study overall: The eligibility criteria allowed prior anti-PD-1, anti-PD-L1 or anti-CTLA-4 therapy, and around 40% had some. A partial response was reached by three patients: one with hepatocellular carcinoma and two with cutaneous melanoma. General observations from the study: Expanded peripheral T-cell antigen specificity went undetermined.

Germline CDR1 and CDR2: ENHRY and SYGVKD. V dropped 6 bases and J dropped 6 bases, with 13 bases sitting between them. This CDR3 is 13 amino acids long. Assay: immunoSEQ multiplex PCR; the TCRdb copy retains only in-frame clones and omits some. Among about 99,000 clones listed, more than 95% were seen once. Anyone with autoimmune disease history or systemic immunosuppression was excluded. Comment on this clone: Its antigen remains unknown.

The TCR comes from an adult with an advanced solid tumor such as melanoma, head and neck, liver or kidney cancer. The genes are TRBV10-3 and TRBJ2-3; D perhaps matches TRBD1 (6 bases). The input for sequencing was CD4+ or CD8+ T cells sorted from blood, taken in a trial of the OX40 agonist ivuxolimab. The chain's CDR3 is CAISPTGWDTQYF. The CDR3 DNA sequence: TGTGCCATCAGCCCGACAGGATGGGATACGCAGTATTTT.